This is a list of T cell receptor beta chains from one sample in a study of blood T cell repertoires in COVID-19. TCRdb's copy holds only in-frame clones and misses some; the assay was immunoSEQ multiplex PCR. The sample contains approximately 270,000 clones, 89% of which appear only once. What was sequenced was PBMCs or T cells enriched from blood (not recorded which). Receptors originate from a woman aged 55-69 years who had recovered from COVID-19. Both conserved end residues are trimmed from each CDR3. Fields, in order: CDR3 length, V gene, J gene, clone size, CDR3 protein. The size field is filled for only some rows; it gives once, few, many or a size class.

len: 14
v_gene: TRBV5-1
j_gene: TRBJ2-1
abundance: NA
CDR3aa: ASSLDSGRTYNEQF

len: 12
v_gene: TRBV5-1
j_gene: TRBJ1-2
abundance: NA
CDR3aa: ASSLDGVTYGYT

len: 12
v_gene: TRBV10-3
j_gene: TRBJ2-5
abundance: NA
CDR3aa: AISKTGGQETQY

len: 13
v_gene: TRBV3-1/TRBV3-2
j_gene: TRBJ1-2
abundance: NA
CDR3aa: ASSLGGQGERGYT

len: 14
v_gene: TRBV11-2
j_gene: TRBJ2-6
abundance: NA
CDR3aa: ASSLALSRGANVLT

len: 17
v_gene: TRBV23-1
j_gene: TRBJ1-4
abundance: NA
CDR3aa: ASSQSWTIERGLGEKLF

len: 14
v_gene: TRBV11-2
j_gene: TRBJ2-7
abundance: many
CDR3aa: ASSLGGQGRLNEQY

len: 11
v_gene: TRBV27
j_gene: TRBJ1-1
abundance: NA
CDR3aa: ASSLLGGTEAF

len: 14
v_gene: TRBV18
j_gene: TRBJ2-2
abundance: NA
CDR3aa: ASSPQGNINTGELF

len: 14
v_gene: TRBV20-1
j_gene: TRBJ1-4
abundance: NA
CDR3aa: SASLRGLGSNEKLF

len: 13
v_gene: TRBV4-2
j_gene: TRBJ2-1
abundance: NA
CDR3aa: ASSQVGTSYNEQF

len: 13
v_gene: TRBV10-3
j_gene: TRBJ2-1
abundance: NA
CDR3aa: AISELAGGVGEQF

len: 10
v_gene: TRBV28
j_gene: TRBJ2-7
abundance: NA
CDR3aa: ASSLNRREQY

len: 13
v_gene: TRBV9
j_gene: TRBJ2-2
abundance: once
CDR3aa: ASSVKTGVPGELF

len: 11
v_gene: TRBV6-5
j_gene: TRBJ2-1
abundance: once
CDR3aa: ASNYLSYNEQF

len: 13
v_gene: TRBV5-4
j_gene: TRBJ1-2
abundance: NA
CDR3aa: ASSLDPGQVYGYT

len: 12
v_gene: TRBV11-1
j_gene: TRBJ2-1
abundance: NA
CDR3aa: ASSLAGAYNEQF

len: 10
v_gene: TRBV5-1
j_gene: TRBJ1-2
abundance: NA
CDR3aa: ASSLAGNGYT

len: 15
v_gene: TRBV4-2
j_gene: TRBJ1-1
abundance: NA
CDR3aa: ASSQEGRGRTNTEAF

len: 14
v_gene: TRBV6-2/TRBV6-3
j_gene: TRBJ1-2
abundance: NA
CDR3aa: ASSSVGEDVYYGYT

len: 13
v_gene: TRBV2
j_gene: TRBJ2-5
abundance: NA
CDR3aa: ASNPLPSGAETQY

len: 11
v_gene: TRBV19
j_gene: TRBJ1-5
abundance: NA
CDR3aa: ASSISEDQVQH

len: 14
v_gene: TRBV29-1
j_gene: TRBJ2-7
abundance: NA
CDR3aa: SVEDSSGGNSYEQY

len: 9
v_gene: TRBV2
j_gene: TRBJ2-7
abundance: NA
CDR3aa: ASSDLGHPG

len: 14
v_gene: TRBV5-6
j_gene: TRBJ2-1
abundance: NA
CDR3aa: ASSSFRLGPGAEQF

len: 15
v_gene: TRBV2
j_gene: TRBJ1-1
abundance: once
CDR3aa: ASRTFTGARLTTEAF

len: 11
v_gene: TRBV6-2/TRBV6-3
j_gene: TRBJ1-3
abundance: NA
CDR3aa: ASSYHSGNTIY

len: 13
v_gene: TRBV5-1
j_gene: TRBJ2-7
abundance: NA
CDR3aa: ASSLTGTAPDEQY

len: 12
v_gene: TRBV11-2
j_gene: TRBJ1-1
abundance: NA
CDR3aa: ASSQTTGGTEAF

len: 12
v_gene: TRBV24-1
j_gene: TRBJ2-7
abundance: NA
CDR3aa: ATSDFSGFGEQY